The present T cell receptor (beta chain) was sequenced within a study of OX40 agonist ivuxolimab in advanced cancers. The assay was immunoSEQ multiplex PCR, and TCRdb's table has in-frame clones only and misses some. The repertoire has nearly 60,000 clones, roughly 77% of them found once; the top ten carry around 0.71%. This CDR3 comprises 15 residues. Per germline, CDR1 SNHLY and CDR2 FYNNEI. After removal of 3 bases from V and 6 bases from J, the junction contained 6 bases not matched to a gene. This clone came up many times. The sequences come from CD4+ or CD8+ T cells sorted from blood, collected in a trial of the OX40 agonist ivuxolimab. The V gene is TRBV2, the J gene TRBJ2-2, with 8 bases lining up with TRBD1. This TCR was sampled from an adult with an advanced solid tumor such as melanoma, head and neck, liver or kidney cancer. Here the CDR3 DNA reads TGTGCCAGCAGTGAGGGACAGGCGTACGCCGGGGAGCTGTTTTTT. Amino acids: CASSEGQAYAGELFF.